What follows are 21 T cell receptor beta chains derived from one specimen sequenced in a study of T-cell memory formation after mild COVID-19. TCRdb re-called the 5' RACE reads with MiXCR, one entry per CDR3 protein. The top ten clones hold roughly 50% of a sample with approximately 12,000 distinct CDR3 sequences, about 14% of them seen once. The sample consisted of PBMCs or a T cell subset sorted from them (not recorded which). All receptors derive from a man aged 18 to 29 who had mild COVID-19 (a few samples of this study predate the infection). Cell type and time point are not known.

The genes are TRBV5-1 and TRBJ1-2, with TRBD1 matching over 8 bases. The length of the CDR3 is 13 residues. Germline trimming cut 4 bases from V and 6 bases from J; bases unmatched to any gene: 5. CDR1 is SGHRS and CDR2 is YFSETQ in the germline V gene. The CDR3 DNA reads TGCGCCAGCAGCGGACAGGGAGTCGATGGCTACACCTTC. Residues: CASSGQGVDGYTF.

The rearrangement uses TRBV19 and TRBJ1-1, with D possibly matching TRBD1 (6 bases). Germline lookup yields CDR1 LNHDA and CDR2 SQIVND (reference sequence). Trimming took off 3 bases at V and 4 bases at J, with 15 bases between the two ends. The CDR3 contains 15 residues. The CDR3 DNA follows: TGTGCCAGTAGTATGGTCTTTCAGGGGACCACTGAAGCTTTCTTT. Its translation: CASSMVFQGTTEAFF.

This clonotype was picked up many times. This chain links TRBV10-3 with TRBJ2-3; D perhaps matches TRBD2 (6 bases). Germline values: CDR1 ENHRY, CDR2 SYGVKD. The V end lost 7 bases, the J end lost 5 bases, and 10 bases lay between the germline ends. The CDR3 length is 12 residues. The CDR3 reads CAITGSGDTQYF. The DNA for the CDR3 is TGTGCCATCACCGGGAGCGGAGATACGCAGTATTTT.

This chain connects TRBV7-2 to TRBJ2-7; no firm D call. In germline, CDR1 is SGHTA, CDR2 FQGNSA. The CDR3 covers 11 residues. V was trimmed by 7 bases and J by 4 bases, leaving 8 bases between them. The DNA of the CDR3 is TGTGCCAGCACCCAGGCGTACGAGCAGTACTTC. Translated, it gives CASTQAYEQYF.

This clonotype has ten or more counts. The genes are TRBV20-1 and TRBJ2-7; a weak D match, TRBD2 (6 bases). Trimming shortened V by 1 base and J by 7 bases, and 11 bases separated the two germline ends. Germline V CDR1 and CDR2: DFQATT, SNEGSKA (reference sequence). There are 12 residues in the CDR3. The chain's CDR3 is CSARGLAGEQYV. CDR3 DNA sequence: TGCAGTGCTAGAGGTCTGGCGGGGGAGCAGTACGTC.

This clonotype was picked up many times. This sequence joins TRBV20-1 and TRBJ2-7, with 9 bases identical to TRBD1. The CDR3 sequence is 16 residues long. V lost 0 bases, J lost 6 bases, and 12 bases stayed unmatched. In germline, CDR1 is DFQATT, CDR2 SNEGSKA (reference sequence). The CDR3 bases are TGCAGTGCTAGAGATCGCGGACAGGGGTTTATGGGCGAGCAGTACTTC. This sequence encodes CSARDRGQGFMGEQYF.

This clonotype was detected ten times or more. The CDR3 loop reads CSVEASGVSATDTQYF. The CDR3 coding sequence is TGCAGCGTTGAGGCTAGCGGGGTGTCGGCAACAGATACGCAGTATTTT. J is TRBJ2-3 and V is TRBV29-1; 9 bases are a match to TRBD2. Trimming at V came to 3 bases and at J to 3 bases, leaving 10 bases not matched to a gene. CDR1 and CDR2 from the germline V gene are SQVTM and ANQGSEA. This CDR3 spans 16 amino acids.

This clonotype was seen a few times. V usage is TRBV24-1 and J usage is TRBJ2-7, with D possibly called TRBD1 or TRBD2 (5 bases each). The CDR3 consists of 15 residues. Germline V lookup: CDR1 KGHDR, CDR2 SFDVKD. V gave up 4 bases and J gave up 2 bases, with 14 bases separating them. The CDR3 DNA sequence: TGTGCCACCAGTGAGTACCGGGACCGGACCTACGAGCAGTACTTC. Encoded protein: CATSEYRDRTYEQYF.

This clonotype was seen a handful of times. The chain has TRBV7-9 and TRBJ1-4; D is unresolved. Trimming removed 4 bases at V and 7 bases at J, with 16 bases between. The CDR3 runs 15 residues. Germline CDR1 is SEHNR and CDR2 is FQNEAQ (reference sequence). The CDR3 here is CASSSTGAILEKLFF. The CDR3, as DNA: TGTGCCAGCAGCTCCACGGGAGCAATCCTTGAAAAACTGTTTTTT.

This clonotype was seen at least ten times. This sequence joins TRBV6-2 or TRBV6-3 and TRBJ2-7; TRBD1 aligns across 7 bases. J was trimmed by 2 bases and V by 4 bases; bases with no gene match: 2. CDR1 and CDR2 (germline): MNHEY, SVGEGT. CDR3 length equals 13 residues. The CDR3 loop is CASSWTGPYEQYF. The CDR3, as DNA: TGTGCCAGCAGTTGGACAGGACCCTACGAGCAGTACTTC.

The V gene is TRBV6-5, the J gene TRBJ1-6; a weak D match, TRBD1 (6 bases). CDR3 length equals 15 residues. V dropped 0 bases and J dropped 7 bases, with 10 bases sitting between them. CDR1 and CDR2 (germline): MNHEY, SVGAGI. The CDR3 sequence is CASSYSGRGNSPLHF. The CDR3 DNA sequence: TGTGCCAGCAGTTACTCGGGCAGGGGAAATTCACCCCTCCACTTT.

This clonotype was seen only a few times. V is TRBV6-2 or TRBV6-3 and J is TRBJ2-2, with TRBD2 matching 7 bases. Trimming removed 0 bases from V and 7 bases from J; junction bases left unmatched: 5. Germline CDR1 and CDR2: MNHEY and SVGEGT. The CDR3 totals 15 residues. CDR3 loop: CASSYSTSWVGELFF. The DNA of the CDR3 is TGTGCCAGCAGTTACTCGACTAGCTGGGTCGGGGAGCTGTTTTTT.

This clonotype was seen repeatedly, ten times or more. The chain carries TRBV27 and TRBJ1-5; the D is unclear. The germline V and J ends were trimmed by 4 bases and 0 bases, with 13 bases remaining between them. The CDR3 is made up of 16 amino acids. Germline V lookup: CDR1 MNHEY, CDR2 SMNVEV (reference sequence). Written as DNA, the CDR3 is TGTGCCAGCAGTTACAGAAGGCCCTATAGCAATCAGCCCCAGCATTTT. Translating it yields CASSYRRPYSNQPQHF.

This clonotype was recorded at least ten times. The genes are TRBV5-1 and TRBJ2-4, with D possibly matching TRBD2 (6 bases). The CDR3 totals 15 residues. The germline V gene encodes CDR1 SGHRS and CDR2 YFSETQ. Trimming left V 3 bases short and J 0 bases short, with 10 bases between. The CDR3 region has the DNA TGCGCCAGCAGCTACAGGCGGGGAGCCAAAAACATTCAGTACTTC. Protein sequence: CASSYRRGAKNIQYF.

This clonotype was seen at least ten times. The chain combines TRBV21-1 with TRBJ1-1. TRBV21-1 has pseudogene status. The CDR3 spans 14 residues. In DNA form, the CDR3 reads TGTGCCAGCAGCCCCAGACGTCGACCAGCCAGTGCTTTCTTT. It translates to CASSPRRRPASAFF.

In its sample, this clonotype was seen many times. The rearrangement uses TRBV11-2 and TRBJ1-1, with a possible D match to TRBD1 (5 bases). Germline CDR1 and CDR2: SGHAT and FQNNGV. V was trimmed by 4 bases and J by 6 bases, leaving 15 bases between them. CDR3 length: 14 residues. The CDR3 DNA reads as TGTGCCAGCAGCTCCCCGGCAGGGTCGCCTGAAGCTTTCTTT. It translates to CASSSPAGSPEAFF.

This clonotype has a handful of counts. V is TRBV11-2 and J is TRBJ2-7; possible D gene TRBD2, 6 bases. The V end lost 5 bases, the J end lost 1 base, and 12 bases lay between the germline ends. The germline V gene encodes CDR1 SGHAT and CDR2 FQNNGV. This CDR3 region has 14 residues. This chain's CDR3 is CASSILRESYEQYF. The CDR3 DNA reads TGTGCCAGCAGCATTTTACGGGAGTCCTACGAGCAGTACTTC.

This clonotype came up many times. The genes are TRBV4-3 and TRBJ2-2; 9 bases fit TRBD2. With 5 bases clipped from V and 4 bases from J, the junction kept 8 bases outside the gene matches. In germline, CDR1 is LGHNA, CDR2 YSLEER. The CDR3 length is 16 residues. CDR3 sequence reads: CASSRVAGAGTGELFF. The CDR3 bases are TGCGCCAGCAGCAGGGTAGCGGGGGCGGGCACCGGGGAGCTGTTTTTT.

This clonotype rates as large. The CDR3 region is CASPRFKPGQGVVSTDTQYF. The CDR3 DNA follows: TGCGCCAGCCCACGCTTTAAACCGGGACAGGGAGTAGTCAGCACAGATACGCAGTATTTT. The chain has TRBV10-2 and TRBJ2-3; 9 bases are shared with TRBD1. CDR3 length equals 20 residues. Germline-derived CDR1 and CDR2 are WSHSY and SAAADI. The V segment lost 8 bases and the J segment 0 bases; nucleotides outside the gene matches: 21.

This clonotype was counted at least ten times. CDR3 in amino acids: CASSPGVVTNEKLFF. The CDR3 nucleotides read TGTGCCAGCTCACCCGGGGTCGTAACTAATGAAAAACTGTTTTTT. The chain joins TRBV18 to TRBJ1-4; no firm D call. The CDR3 runs 15 residues. CDR1 and CDR2 (germline): KGHSH, LQKENI. Deletions cut 3 bases from V and 1 base from J, with 9 bases between.

This clonotype was seen at least ten times. J is TRBJ1-5 and V is TRBV7-2, with D hard to call. Germline values: CDR1 SGHTA, CDR2 FQGNSA. The V end was cut by 5 bases, the J end by 5 bases, with 7 bases between. This CDR3 has 12 residues. DNA of the CDR3: TGTGCCAGCAGCGTTCCCCATCAGCCCCAGCATTTT. Translated: CASSVPHQPQHF.